Presented here are 28 T cell receptor beta chains from one specimen sequenced in a study of early T cells in non-severe SARS-CoV-2 infection. TCRdb itself ran the 5' RACE reads through MiXCR, one entry per CDR3 protein. The sample holds 70,000 or so distinct CDR3 sequences, under 15% seen once. What was sequenced was whole blood. The receptors here all came from an adult who was a healthcare worker with PCR-confirmed SARS-CoV-2 infection or an uninfected control (not recorded which).

The sample holds many counts of this clonotype. CDR3 sequence: CASSEAGRVNQPQHF. The CDR3 nucleotides read TGTGCCAGCAGTGAAGCAGGGCGGGTCAATCAGCCCCAGCATTTT. The chain links TRBV2 to TRBJ1-5; D is unclear. The V gene's germline CDR1 is SNHLY and CDR2 FYNNEI. The CDR3 extends over 15 amino acids. Deletions cut 0 bases from V and 3 bases from J, with 9 bases between.

This clonotype was observed at least ten times. The gene calls are TRBV21-1 and TRBJ2-6; the table's TRBD1 call for D was not verified on the DNA. TRBV21-1 is given as a pseudogene. The CDR3 is made up of 19 amino acids. CDR3 nucleotides: TGTGCCAGCAGCAACGACTGGGGCCTCAACTTCTCTGGGGCCAACGTCCTGACTTTC. This sequence encodes CASSNDWGLNFSGANVLTF.

This clonotype was counted between two and nine times. The chain's CDR3 is CASSPYRGRQETQYF. The CDR3 DNA follows: TGTGCCAGCAGTCCTTACAGGGGGAGACAAGAGACCCAGTACTTC. This chain joins TRBV28 and TRBJ2-5; 8 positions agree with TRBD1. Germline V lookup: CDR1 MDHEN, CDR2 SYDVKM. V lost 5 bases, J lost 2 bases, and 7 bases stayed unmatched. This CDR3 is built from 15 residues.

This clonotype was counted at least ten times. The rearrangement uses TRBV5-5 and TRBJ1-2; 10 positions match TRBD1. Germline V CDR1 and CDR2: SGHKS, YYEKEE (reference sequence). With V trimmed by 4 bases and J by 6 bases, 3 bases remained unmatched. The CDR3 is 13 residues long. CDR3 sequence: CASSPDRGNGYTF. CDR3 in DNA: TGTGCCAGCAGCCCGGACAGGGGGAATGGCTACACCTTC.

This clonotype was seen at least ten times. The rearrangement joins TRBV27 to TRBJ1-1; perhaps TRBD1 as D (6 bases). The CDR3 runs to 15 residues. The germline gives CDR1 MNHEY, CDR2 SMNVEV (reference sequence). The germline V and J ends were trimmed by 1 base and 1 base, with 10 bases remaining between them. DNA for the CDR3: TGTGCCAGCAGTTTATTGGGACACGGGAACACTGAAGCTTTCTTT. As protein: CASSLLGHGNTEAFF.

The sample holds a few counts of this clonotype. The gene calls are TRBV7-2 and TRBJ2-3; TRBD2 aligns across 7 bases. The CDR3 spans 13 residues. Germline assignment: CDR1 SGHTA and CDR2 FQGNSA. V shed 4 bases, J shed 7 bases, and the junction held 5 bases outside the gene matches. CDR3 sequence: CASSSLALNTQYF. The CDR3 DNA reads as TGTGCCAGCAGCTCACTAGCGCTAAATACGCAGTATTTT.

Ten or more counts support this clonotype. This chain joins TRBV18 and TRBJ1-6; maybe TRBD1 (5 bases). V lost 1 base, J lost 14 bases, and 9 bases lay in between. Germline V CDR1 and CDR2: KGHSH, LQKENI. This CDR3 has 12 amino acids. The CDR3 reads CASSPRGGALHF. The CDR3 region has the DNA TGTGCCAGCTCACCACGGGGAGGGGCCCTCCACTTT.

The sample holds many counts of this clonotype. The V call is TRBV29-1, the J call TRBJ1-2; D is ambiguous. This CDR3 contains 14 residues. Germline values: CDR1 SQVTM, CDR2 ANQGSEA. Trimming removed 6 bases from V and 1 base from J, with 15 bases in between. CDR3 loop: CSVSGTDNNYGYTF. The CDR3, as DNA: TGCAGCGTGTCGGGCACCGACAATAACTATGGCTACACCTTC.

This clonotype was recorded many times. The V gene is TRBV6-2 or TRBV6-3, the J gene TRBJ2-1; 7 bases agree with TRBD1. Per germline, CDR1 MNHEY and CDR2 SVGEGT. V shed 4 bases and J 6 bases; nucleotides not matched to a gene: 6. The CDR3 length is 14 residues. As DNA, the CDR3 is TGTGCCAGCAGTTTCTCGACAGGGCCCAATGAGCAGTTCTTC. Translated, it gives CASSFSTGPNEQFF.

The chain uses TRBV28 and TRBJ2-3; 7 positions match TRBD2. The CDR3 extends over 14 amino acids. The germline V gene has CDR1 MDHEN and CDR2 SYDVKM. V lost 7 bases to trimming and J lost 9 bases; unmatched junction nucleotides: 13. CDR3 protein: CASTLAGRGLTQYF. The DNA of the CDR3 is TGTGCCAGCACCTTGGCAGGGCGGGGGTTAACGCAGTATTTT.

This clonotype was picked up many times. V and J are TRBV7-6 and TRBJ2-3, with 7 bases matching TRBD2. Per the germline V gene, CDR1 is SGHVS and CDR2 is FNYEAQ. The CDR3 length is 14 residues. Unmatched junction bases numbered 2, after V lost 2 bases and J lost 3 bases. CDR3 in amino acids: CASSLSSGTDTQYF. CDR3 nucleotides: TGTGCCAGCAGCTTATCTAGCGGAACAGATACGCAGTATTTT.

Many counts were recorded for this clonotype. This chain joins TRBV6-1 and TRBJ2-3; D might be TRBD2 (6 bases). V was cut by 1 base and J by 9 bases, with 11 bases left in between. Germline CDR1 is MNHNS and CDR2 is SASEGT. The length of the CDR3 is 13 residues. CDR3 protein: CASSEVGLHTQYF. CDR3 coding DNA: TGTGCCAGCAGTGAAGTGGGACTGCACACGCAGTATTTT.

This clonotype was observed many times. This chain uses TRBV19 with TRBJ2-4; 11 bases agree with TRBD2. CDR3 size: 20 residues. V was clipped by 6 bases and J by 2 bases; unmatched bases: 18. The germline CDR1 and CDR2 sequences are LNHDA and SQIVND (reference sequence). This chain's CDR3 is CASSRDRETSGRHSKNIQYF. CDR3 bases: TGTGCCAGTAGCCGGGACAGGGAAACTAGCGGGAGACATTCCAAAAACATTCAGTACTTC.

This clonotype was counted a few times. V gene TRBV12-5 combines with J gene TRBJ1-1, with D possibly matching TRBD1 (6 bases). The CDR3 consists of 13 residues. V lost 5 bases and J lost 2, with 9 bases in between. Per the germline V gene, CDR1 is LGHNT and CDR2 is FRNRAP. As DNA, the CDR3 is TGTGCTAGTGGTCTGGACAGTAACACTGAAGCTTTCTTT. Translating it yields CASGLDSNTEAFF.

The rearrangement links TRBV29-1 to TRBJ2-1; TRBD1 aligns across 8 bases. The CDR3 has 12 residues. J lost 10 bases, V lost 3 bases, and 5 bases had no gene match. Germline-derived CDR1 and CDR2 are SQVTM and ANQGSEA. The CDR3, as DNA: TGCAGCGTTGACAGGGGGCGCGGGGAGCAGTTCTTC. This encodes CSVDRGRGEQFF.

The gene calls are TRBV29-1 and TRBJ1-1; unclear D gene. The V and J ends lost 7 bases and 4 bases respectively, with 10 bases between them. CDR1 SQVTM and CDR2 ANQGSEA come from the germline V gene. The CDR3 loop spans 11 amino acids. The CDR3 region has the DNA TGCAGCGCCTCGAAGGCCACTGAAGCTTTCTTT. Its translation: CSASKATEAFF.

This clonotype was observed many times. This chain links TRBV4-3 with TRBJ2-6, with D unclear. V dropped 0 bases and J dropped 0 bases, with 6 bases sitting between them. The germline V gene has CDR1 LGHNA and CDR2 YSLEER. The CDR3 extends over 16 amino acids. CDR3 coding DNA: TGCGCCAGCAGCCAAGATGTGGCCTCTGGGGCCAACGTCCTGACTTTC. Its protein is CASSQDVASGANVLTF.

There are a few counts of this clonotype. The CDR3 sequence is CSVGAGGGGELFF. The CDR3 DNA sequence: TGCAGCGTTGGGGCAGGGGGCGGCGGGGAGCTGTTTTTT. V and J are TRBV29-1 and TRBJ2-2, with 8 bases fitting TRBD1. V shed 4 bases, J shed 7 bases, and the junction held 5 bases outside the gene matches. The CDR3 totals 13 residues. Germline V gene sequence: CDR1 SQVTM, CDR2 ANQGSEA.

This clonotype was recorded at least ten times. V and J are TRBV21-1 and TRBJ1-1. TRBV21-1 is reported as a pseudogene. CDR3 length: 13 amino acids. CDR3: CASSKMKGPVAFF. In DNA, the CDR3 is TGTGCCAGCAGCAAAATGAAGGGTCCTGTAGCTTTCTTT.

The rearrangement joins TRBV27 to TRBJ1-5, with TRBD1 as a possible D gene (5 bases). This CDR3 is built from 15 residues. Between the trimmed V and J ends, which lost 4 bases and 4 bases, there was a span of 14 bases. Germline V gives CDR1 MNHEY, CDR2 SMNVEV (reference sequence). Written as DNA, the CDR3 is TGTGCCAGCAGTTCAACGGGGGTAGGGAATCAGCCCCAGCATTTT. It encodes CASSSTGVGNQPQHF.

This clonotype was counted many times. For the CDR3, the DNA is TGTGCCACCAGCAGAGAGGGGACTAACACCGGGGAGCTGTTTTTT. It codes for CATSREGTNTGELFF. The chain recombines TRBV15 with TRBJ2-2, with a possible D match to TRBD2 (6 bases). Trimming removed 0 bases from V and 2 bases from J, with 7 bases in between. The CDR3 runs to 15 residues. Germline V gene sequence: CDR1 LNHNV, CDR2 YYDKDF (reference sequence).

The rearrangement joins TRBV6-4 to TRBJ2-5; D unclear. The V end was cut by 3 bases, the J end by 2 bases, with 10 bases between. The CDR3 totals 14 residues. The germline V gene encodes CDR1 MRHNA and CDR2 SNTAGT. Here the CDR3 reads CASSEGFWQETQYF. DNA for the CDR3: TGTGCCAGCAGTGAAGGGTTTTGGCAAGAGACCCAGTACTTC.

There are many counts of this clonotype. This CDR3 reads CASRDRETPDTQYF. CDR3 DNA: TGTGCCAGCAGGGACAGGGAAACCCCAGATACGCAGTATTTT. The rearrangement joins TRBV2 to TRBJ2-3; 8 nucleotides match TRBD1. J lost 4 bases, V lost 6 bases, and 6 bases had no gene match. This CDR3 region has 14 residues. CDR1 and CDR2 (germline): SNHLY, FYNNEI.

This clonotype was detected only a few times. The chain recombines TRBV12-3 or TRBV12-4 with TRBJ2-1; no firm D call. Between the trimmed V and J ends, which lost 1 base and 4 bases, there was a span of 11 bases. The CDR3 length is 15 residues. This chain's CDR3 is CASSLVQIPYNEQFF. Written as DNA, the CDR3 is TGTGCCAGCAGTTTAGTTCAGATCCCGTACAATGAGCAGTTCTTC.

This clonotype has at least ten counts. The chain recombines TRBV7-8 with TRBJ1-2; 8 bases agree with TRBD1. Germline lookup yields CDR1 SGHVS and CDR2 FQNEAQ. The CDR3 loop spans 16 amino acids. With V trimmed by 1 base and J by 4 bases, 8 bases remained unmatched. The CDR3 reads CASSLEGTGYSYGYTF. CDR3 coding DNA: TGTGCCAGCAGCTTAGAAGGGACAGGTTACTCCTATGGCTACACCTTC.

This clonotype was recorded many times. J is TRBJ2-3 and V is TRBV5-1; D may be TRBD1 (6 bases). This CDR3 region has 14 residues. Trimming took off 4 bases at V and 3 bases at J, with 12 bases between the two ends. The germline V gene encodes CDR1 SGHRS and CDR2 YFSETQ. The CDR3 DNA follows: TGCGCCAGCAGCATCACGCAGGGGACAGATACGCAGTATTTT. Translating it yields CASSITQGTDTQYF.

This clonotype occurred many times. The CDR3 nucleotides are TGCGCCAGCAGGCTTACGACAGGGACTAATGAAAAACTGTTTTTT. It codes for CASRLTTGTNEKLFF. J is TRBJ1-4 and V is TRBV10-2; 7 bases are shared with TRBD1. The CDR3 is 15 residues long. The trim removed 6 bases at V and 2 bases at J, leaving 6 bases unmatched. Germline lookup yields CDR1 WSHSY and CDR2 SAAADI.

There are many counts of this clonotype. The genes are TRBV7-6 and TRBJ1-6; perhaps TRBD1 as D (5 bases). The ends were cut back, 1 base at V and 12 bases at J, with 10 bases in the middle. Germline CDR1 is SGHVS and CDR2 is FNYEAQ. The CDR3 has 13 residues. CDR3 protein: CASSLDPGGPLHF. CDR3 in DNA: TGTGCCAGCAGCTTAGATCCGGGGGGACCCCTCCACTTT.